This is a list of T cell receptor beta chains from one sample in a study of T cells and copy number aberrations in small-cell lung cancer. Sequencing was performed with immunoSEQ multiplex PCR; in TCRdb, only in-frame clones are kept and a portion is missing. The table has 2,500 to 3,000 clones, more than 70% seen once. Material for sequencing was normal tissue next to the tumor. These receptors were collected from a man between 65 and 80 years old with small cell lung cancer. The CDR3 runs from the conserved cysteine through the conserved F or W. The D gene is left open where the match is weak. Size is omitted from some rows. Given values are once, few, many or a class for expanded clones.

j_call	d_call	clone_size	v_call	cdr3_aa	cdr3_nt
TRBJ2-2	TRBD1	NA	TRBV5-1	CASSPGQGFTGELFF	TGCGCCAGCAGCCCGGGACAGGGGTTCACCGGGGAGCTGTTTTTT
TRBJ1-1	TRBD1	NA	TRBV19	CASIPGQGSGEAFF	TGTGCCAGTATCCCCGGACAGGGATCGGGTGAAGCTTTCTTT
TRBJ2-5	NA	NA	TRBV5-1	CASSLAGEWETQYF	TGCGCCAGCAGCTTGGCCGGGGAGTGGGAGACCCAGTACTTC
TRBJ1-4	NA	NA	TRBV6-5	CASSLLGGTNEKLFF	TGTGCCAGCAGTCTACTTGGAGGGACTAATGAAAAACTGTTTTTT
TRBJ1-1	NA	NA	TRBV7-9	CASSPTQGFTEAFF	TGTGCCAGCAGCCCTACTCAGGGGTTCACTGAAGCTTTCTTT
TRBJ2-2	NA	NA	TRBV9	CASSVGLNRGGTGELFF	TGTGCCAGCAGCGTAGGACTCAATAGAGGAGGAACCGGGGAGCTGTTTTTT
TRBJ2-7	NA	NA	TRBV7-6	CASSLAGGTYEQYF	TGTGCCAGCAGCTTAGCTGGGGGAACCTACGAGCAGTACTTC
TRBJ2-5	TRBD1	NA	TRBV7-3	CASSRDRASETQYF	TGTGCCAGCAGCCGGGACAGGGCGTCAGAGACCCAGTACTTC
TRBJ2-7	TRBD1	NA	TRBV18	CASSPPGGQGVYAQYF	TGTGCCAGCTCACCACCGGGCGGACAGGGGGTTTATGCGCAGTACTTC
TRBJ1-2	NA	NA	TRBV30	CAWKRGGGYTF	TGTGCCTGGAAGAGGGGTGGTGGCTACACCTTC
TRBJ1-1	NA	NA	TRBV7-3	CASSLGMGTEAFF	TGTGCCAGCAGCTTAGGAATGGGAACTGAAGCTTTCTTT
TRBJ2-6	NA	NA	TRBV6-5	CASQRGSTGANVLTF	TGTGCCAGTCAGAGGGGCAGTACAGGGGCCAACGTCCTGACTTTC
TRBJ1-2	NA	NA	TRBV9	CASSSDQLYGYTF	TGTGCCAGCAGCTCGGACCAACTTTATGGCTACACCTTC
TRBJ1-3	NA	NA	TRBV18	CASSPSVLSGNTIYF	TGTGCCAGCTCACCGTCAGTTCTTTCTGGAAACACCATATATTTT
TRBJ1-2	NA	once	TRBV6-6	CASTSGVFGYTF	TGTGCCAGCACCTCCGGCGTATTCGGCTACACCTTC
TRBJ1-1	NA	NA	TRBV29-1	CSVVSGSTEAFF	TGCAGCGTTGTTTCGGGGTCAACTGAAGCTTTCTTT
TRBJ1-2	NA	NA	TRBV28	CASTWGNYGYTF	TGTGCCAGCACCTGGGGGAACTATGGCTACACCTTC
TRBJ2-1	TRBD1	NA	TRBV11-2	CASSLGTGFNEQFF	TGTGCCAGCAGCTTAGGGACAGGGTTCAATGAGCAGTTCTTC
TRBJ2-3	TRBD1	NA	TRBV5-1	CASSLASGTGTTDTQYF	TGCGCCAGCAGCTTGGCATCCGGGACAGGGACCACAGATACGCAGTATTTT
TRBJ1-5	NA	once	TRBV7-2	CASSFTRSNQPQHF	TGTGCCAGCAGCTTTACCAGAAGCAATCAGCCCCAGCATTTT
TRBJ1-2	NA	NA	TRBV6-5	CASSSRELYYGYTF	TGTGCCAGCAGTTCTAGAGAGTTGTACTATGGCTACACCTTC
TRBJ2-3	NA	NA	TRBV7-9	CASSIAWGTDTQYF	TGTGCCAGCAGCATAGCTTGGGGGACAGATACGCAGTATTTT
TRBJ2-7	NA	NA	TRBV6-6	CASSLTPDYEQYF	TGTGCCAGCAGTTTGACCCCGGACTACGAGCAGTACTTC
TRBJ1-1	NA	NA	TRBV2	CASIHREGGTEAFF	TGTGCCAGCATCCACAGGGAGGGTGGTACTGAAGCTTTCTTT
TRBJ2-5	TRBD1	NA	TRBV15	CATSRGTGVKGEETQYF	TGTGCCACCAGCAGAGGGACAGGGGTAAAAGGGGAAGAGACCCAGTACTTC
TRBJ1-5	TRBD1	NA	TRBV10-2	CATRDRGRGNQPQHF	TGCGCCACCAGGGACAGGGGGCGCGGCAATCAGCCCCAGCATTTT
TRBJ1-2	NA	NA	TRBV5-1	CASSLAQADGYTF	TGCGCCAGCAGCTTGGCACAGGCGGATGGCTACACCTTC
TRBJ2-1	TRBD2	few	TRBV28	CASSWTSGMAEQFF	TGTGCCAGCAGTTGGACTAGCGGGATGGCTGAGCAGTTCTTC
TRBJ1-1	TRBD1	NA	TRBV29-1	CSVEDPRGLTAFF	TGCAGCGTTGAAGATCCAAGGGGGCTCACAGCTTTCTTT
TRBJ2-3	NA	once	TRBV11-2	CASSLAPGVAQYF	TGTGCCAGCAGCTTAGCCCCCGGCGTGGCGCAGTATTTT
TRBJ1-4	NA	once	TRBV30	CAWSADPVKLFF	TGTGCCTGGAGCGCCGACCCGGTCAAACTGTTTTTT
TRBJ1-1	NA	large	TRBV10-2	CASGSSANTEAFF	TGCGCCAGCGGGTCGAGCGCGAACACTGAAGCTTTCTTT
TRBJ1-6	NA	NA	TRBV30	CAWNGGGYNSPLHF	TGTGCCTGGAATGGGGGAGGCTATAATTCACCCCTCCACTTT
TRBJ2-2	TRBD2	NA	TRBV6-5	CASSYSPGGPTGELFF	TGTGCCAGCAGTTACTCTCCGGGGGGGCCCACCGGGGAGCTGTTTTTT
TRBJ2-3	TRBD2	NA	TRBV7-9	CASSSGTSGGRDTQYF	TGTGCCAGCAGCTCCGGGACTAGCGGGGGGAGGGATACGCAGTATTTT
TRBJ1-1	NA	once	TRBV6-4	CASSDSIDMNTEAFF	TGTGCCAGCAGTGACTCGATTGACATGAACACTGAAGCTTTCTTT
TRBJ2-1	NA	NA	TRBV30	CAWSVRLSSYNEQFF	TGTGCCTGGAGTGTACGATTGAGCTCCTACAATGAGCAGTTCTTC
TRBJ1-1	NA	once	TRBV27	CASSLATRAEAFF	TGTGCCAGCAGTTTGGCTACGAGGGCTGAAGCTTTCTTT
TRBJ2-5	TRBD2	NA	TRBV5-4	CASSLGLAGGPGVVKTQYF	TGTGCCAGCAGCTTGGGACTAGCGGGGGGACCCGGGGTCGTAAAGACCCAGTACTTC
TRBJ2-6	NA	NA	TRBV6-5	CASSYRTSGANVLTF	TGTGCCAGCAGTTACAGGACCTCTGGGGCCAACGTCCTGACTTTC
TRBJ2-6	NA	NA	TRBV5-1	CASSLSSGANVLTF	TGCGCCAGCAGCTTGTCAAGTGGGGCCAACGTCCTGACTTTC
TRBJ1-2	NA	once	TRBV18	CASSPPERGYTF	TGTGCCAGCTCACCCCCAGAAAGAGGCTACACCTTC
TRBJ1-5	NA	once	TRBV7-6	CASSRTGAERPQHF	TGTGCCAGCAGCCGAACAGGCGCCGAGCGGCCCCAGCATTTT
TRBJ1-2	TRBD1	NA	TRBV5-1	CASRQGQRTNYGYTF	TGCGCCAGCAGACAGGGACAGCGGACTAACTATGGCTACACCTTC
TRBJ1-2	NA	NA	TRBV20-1	CSARARAGYTF	TGCAGTGCTAGGGCCAGGGCTGGCTACACCTTC
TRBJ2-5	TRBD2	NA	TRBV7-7	CASSQSGAPGETQYF	TGTGCTAGCAGCCAGAGCGGGGCCCCCGGGGAGACCCAGTACTTC
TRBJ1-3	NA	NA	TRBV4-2	CASSQAGAGNTIYF	TGTGCCAGCAGCCAAGCAGGGGCTGGAAACACCATATATTTT
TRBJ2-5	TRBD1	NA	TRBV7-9	CASSATGQETQYF	TGTGCCAGCAGCGCGACAGGGCAAGAGACCCAGTACTTC
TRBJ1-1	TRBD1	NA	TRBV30	CAWKGQGAPNTEAFF	TGTGCCTGGAAAGGACAGGGGGCCCCGAACACTGAAGCTTTCTTT
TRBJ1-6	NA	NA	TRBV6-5	CASNQGRNSPLHF	TGTGCCTCAAACCAGGGACGGAATTCACCCCTCCACTTT
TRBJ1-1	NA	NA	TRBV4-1	CASSQESGGSEAFF	TGCGCCAGCAGCCAAGAAAGCGGGGGCTCTGAAGCTTTCTTT
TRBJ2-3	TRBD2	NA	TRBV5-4	CASSLELAGNTQYF	TGTGCCAGCAGCTTGGAACTAGCGGGGAATACGCAGTATTTT